This record looks at one TCR beta chain sequence and its context. The sample comes from a study of blood T cell repertoires in COVID-19. About the research overall: COVID-19 samples collected from the United States, Italy and Spain covered acute and convalescent phases. T cells, B-cell-depleted T cells, or PBMCs supplied cDNA or gDNA.

Authors' methods: Estimates of nucleated cell counts were drawn from the amplification of reference gene primers. Clones were sequenced by immunoSEQ multiplex PCR, and TCRdb holds only the in-frame ones, with some missing. V, J and clone size were drawn from that table, and D and trimming were deduced from the DNA. Here the sample spans some 150,000 clones, about nine tenths being singletons. This CDR3 comprises 14 residues. Trimming took 7 bases from V and 8 from J, leaving 17 bases between them. Germline V CDR1 and CDR2: SEHNR, FQNEAQ (reference sequence). The chain has TRBV7-9 and TRBJ1-4, with a possible D match to TRBD1 (5 bases). Sequences were obtained from peripheral blood. The sequence came from a human donor in a cohort sampled during active COVID-19. For the CDR3, the DNA is TGTGCCAGCACCCTAGGGGAACACGACGAAAAACTGTTTTTT. It codes for CASTLGEHDEKLFF.